This TCR beta chain was profiled in a study of T-cell reconstitution after alpha-beta-depleted transplantation in children. During its preparation, the TCRbeta library received unique molecular identifiers. TCRdb passed the PCR reads through MiXCR, listing each CDR3 protein once. The sample holds some 80,000 distinct CDR3 sequences, 15% to 20% seen once. This clonotype was counted a few times. Germline assignment: CDR1 SNHLY and CDR2 FYNNEI. The CDR3 runs 13 residues. Trimming removed 5 bases from V and 8 bases from J; junction bases left unmatched: 6. The gene calls are TRBV2 and TRBJ1-2; TRBD1 matches 9 bases. The sequenced sample was PBMCs, mostly from graft donor cells, obtained 360 days after TCRalphabeta/CD19-depleted stem cell transplant. This clonotype originated in a male patient aged 2 to 10 who had a stem cell transplant for acute lymphoblastic leukemia, so the T cells may come from the graft donor. The DNA of the CDR3 is TGTGCCAGCAGTCGCACAGGGGGCAAGGGCTACACCTTC. Its protein product is CASSRTGGKGYTF.